The next 22 T cell receptor beta chains were all read from a single sample in a study of control samples from healthy donors and cancer patients. The assay was immunoSEQ multiplex PCR, and TCRdb's table has in-frame clones only and misses some. The data hold around 99,000 clones, with 90% observed a single time. Sequenced material: blood. Receptors were obtained from a human donor in good health. The donor label of this sample is uncertain.

This clone was detected only once. The chain joins TRBV19 to TRBJ1-4, with no clear D. Trimming shortened V by 2 bases and J by 8 bases, and 15 bases separated the two germline ends. The germline V gene has CDR1 LNHDA and CDR2 SQIVND (reference sequence). This CDR3 is 15 amino acids long. CDR3 amino acids: CASSIKWEIWEKLFF. For the CDR3, the DNA is TGTGCCAGTAGTATAAAGTGGGAAATCTGGGAAAAACTGTTTTTT.

The chain carries TRBV9 and TRBJ1-3; weak D call: TRBD1 (6 bases). The V end was cut by 0 bases, the J end by 0 bases, with 16 bases between. Germline lookup yields CDR1 SGDLS and CDR2 YYNGEE. The CDR3 spans 18 residues. CDR3 residues: CASSVATGQTFSGNTIYF. In DNA, the CDR3 is TGTGCCAGCAGCGTAGCTACAGGACAGACGTTCTCTGGAAACACCATATATTTT.

The rearrangement uses TRBV2 and TRBJ1-2, with D perhaps matching TRBD1 (6 bases). Germline V gene data show CDR1 as SNHLY and CDR2 as FYNNEI. The V end lost 8 bases, the J end lost 7 bases, and 14 bases lay between the germline ends. This CDR3 is 12 amino acids long. The chain's CDR3 is CASFRGPGGYTF. The CDR3 region has the DNA TGTGCCAGCTTCCGGGGGCCGGGTGGCTACACCTTC.

The chain combines TRBV24-1 with TRBJ2-2; D is unclear. Germline-derived CDR1 and CDR2 are KGHDR and SFDVKD. The ends were cut back, 2 bases at V and 7 bases at J, with 13 bases in the middle. The CDR3 contains 15 residues. Here the CDR3 reads CATSDSAGFGGELFF. DNA of the CDR3: TGTGCCACCAGTGATTCCGCAGGATTCGGCGGGGAGCTGTTTTTT.

The rearrangement joins TRBV24-1 to TRBJ1-1; 7 bases fit TRBD1. Germline lookup yields CDR1 KGHDR and CDR2 SFDVKD. V was pared by 7 bases and J by 5 bases, with 6 bases of the junction left unmatched. The CDR3 loop spans 13 amino acids. CDR3 sequence (DNA): TGTGCCACCAGACACAGGGGTGGAACTGAAGCTTTCTTT. This gives the protein CATRHRGGTEAFF.

J is TRBJ2-4 and V is TRBV6-5; D not certain. V was clipped by 7 bases and J by 0 bases, with 13 bases between them. This CDR3 spans 15 amino acids. CDR1 is MNHEY, CDR2 SVGAGI, per germline. The CDR3 DNA sequence: TGTGCCAGCATCGAACGGTCCGTAGCCAAAAACATTCAGTACTTC. It translates to CASIERSVAKNIQYF.

This chain uses TRBV7-9 with TRBJ2-1, with TRBD1 identical over 10 bases. V lost 1 base to trimming and J lost 6 bases; unmatched junction nucleotides: 3. The CDR3 length is 15 residues. The germline CDR1 and CDR2 sequences are SEHNR and FQNEAQ (reference sequence). The CDR3 nucleotides read TGTGCCAGCAGCTTAGTGGGACAGGGGCGCAATGAGCAGTTCTTC. Protein product: CASSLVGQGRNEQFF. The full variable domain, completed using reference TRBV7-9 and TRBJ2-1, is DTGVSQNPRHKITKRGQNVTFRCDPISEHNRLYWYRQTLGQGPEFLTYFQNEAQLEKSRLLSDRFSAERPKGSFSTLEIQRTEQGDSAMYLCASSLVGQGRNEQFFGPGTRLTVL.

CDR3 coding DNA: TGCAGCGTTGAAGACAGGAGCTCTGGAAACACCATATATTTT. Protein sequence: CSVEDRSSGNTIYF. The rearrangement links TRBV29-1 to TRBJ1-3; D unclear. The CDR3 loop spans 14 amino acids. V dropped 0 bases and J dropped 0 bases, with 6 bases sitting between them. Germline values: CDR1 SQVTM, CDR2 ANQGSEA.

The chain has TRBV5-1 and TRBJ2-7; D is possibly TRBD1 or TRBD2 (5 bases each). Germline values: CDR1 SGHRS, CDR2 YFSETQ. The CDR3 has 14 amino acids. V was cut by 4 bases and J by 3 bases, with 14 bases left in between. The CDR3 spells CASSETGTNYEQYF. CDR3 bases: TGCGCCAGCAGCGAAACCGGGACGAACTACGAGCAGTACTTC.

This clone was recorded once. CDR3 amino acids: CASSLESPDQPQHF. The DNA of the CDR3 is TGCGCCAGCAGCTTGGAGTCCCCGGATCAGCCCCAGCATTTT. This chain joins TRBV5-1 and TRBJ1-5, with D hard to call. Germline CDR1 is SGHRS and CDR2 is YFSETQ. The CDR3 covers 14 residues. The V and J ends lost 0 bases and 5 bases respectively, with 9 bases between them.

This clone showed up just once. The chain links TRBV10-2 to TRBJ2-5, with TRBD2 matching 8 bases. Per the germline V gene, CDR1 is WSHSY and CDR2 is SAAADI. The CDR3 extends over 14 amino acids. Germline trimming cut 6 bases from V and 4 bases from J; bases unmatched to any gene: 7. CDR3 sequence: CASRSGGRGETQYF. The CDR3, as DNA: TGCGCCAGCAGAAGCGGGGGTAGGGGAGAGACCCAGTACTTC.

V usage is TRBV12-3 or TRBV12-4 and J usage is TRBJ1-2, with 8 nucleotides matching TRBD1. The ends lost 6 bases at V and 4 bases at J; junction bases unmatched: 4. CDR3 length equals 13 residues. CDR3 in DNA: TGTGCCAGCAGGCAGGGGGCTGGCTATGGCTACACCTTC. It translates to CASRQGAGYGYTF.

V and J are TRBV5-4 and TRBJ2-3; no firm D call. Trimming cost V 0 bases and J 5 bases, with 1 base left between them. This CDR3 is built from 11 residues. Looked up from germline, CDR1 is SGHNT and CDR2 is YYREEE (reference sequence). The CDR3 sequence is CASSLGDTQYF. The CDR3 DNA reads as TGTGCCAGCAGCTTGGGAGATACGCAGTATTTT.

The rearrangement links TRBV6-6 to TRBJ1-3, with unresolved D. Germline values: CDR1 MNHNY, CDR2 SVGAGI (reference sequence). Trimming took off 4 bases at V and 0 bases at J, with 13 bases between the two ends. The CDR3 loop spans 16 amino acids. The CDR3 loop reads CASSFVGGSSGNTIYF. Here the CDR3 DNA reads TGTGCCAGCAGTTTCGTTGGAGGAAGCTCTGGAAACACCATATATTTT.

The V gene is TRBV5-1, the J gene TRBJ1-2, with D possibly TRBD1 on 6 matching bases. The CDR3 extends over 14 amino acids. Trimming removed 4 bases at V and 5 bases at J, with 15 bases between. From germline, CDR1 is SGHRS and CDR2 YFSETQ. The DNA for the CDR3 is TGCGCCAGCAGCATAGGACAGCTTTCATATGGCTACACCTTC. It is translated as CASSIGQLSYGYTF.

V is TRBV19 and J is TRBJ1-2; 8 nucleotides match TRBD1. With V trimmed by 3 bases and J by 4 bases, 16 bases remained unmatched. Germline loops: CDR1 LNHDA, CDR2 SQIVND (reference sequence). This CDR3 is 18 amino acids long. The CDR3 sequence: CASSIAPRQGNMIYGYTF. As DNA, the CDR3 is TGTGCCAGTAGTATTGCGCCGAGACAGGGGAACATGATCTATGGCTACACCTTC.

The chain recombines TRBV6-6 with TRBJ1-2; a possible D gene is TRBD1 (5 bases). CDR1 and CDR2 (germline): MNHNY, SVGAGI (reference sequence). The CDR3 has 13 amino acids. V was clipped by 6 bases and J by 8 bases, with 16 bases between them. The CDR3 reads CASRTGLSMGYTF. CDR3 bases: TGTGCCAGCAGAACGGGACTCTCTATGGGCTACACCTTC.

This chain links TRBV10-1 with TRBJ2-3, with no clear D. V was trimmed by 5 bases and J by 5 bases, leaving 8 bases between them. Germline-derived CDR1 and CDR2 are WNHNN and SYGVQD (reference sequence). The CDR3 is 12 residues long. DNA for the CDR3: TGCGCCAGCAGTTCCCGGAAAGATACGCAGTATTTT. Translating gives CASSSRKDTQYF.

This chain connects TRBV6-5 to TRBJ1-2; D gene uncertain. The CDR3 sequence is 15 residues long. Germline loops: CDR1 MNHEY, CDR2 SVGAGI. With 2 bases removed from V and 4 bases from J, the gap between germline ends came to 14 bases. The CDR3 nucleotides are TGTGCCAGCAGTTACCTGGTGGGAACTGTCTATGGCTACACCTTC. Translation gives CASSYLVGTVYGYTF.

This chain links TRBV12-1 with TRBJ2-3; TRBD1 is the table's D call, not checked against the DNA. TRBV12-1 is shown as a pseudogene. The CDR3 consists of 13 residues. The CDR3 region is CASSFLGQDTQYF. The CDR3, as DNA: TGTGCCAGCAGCTTTCTTGGTCAGGATACGCAGTATTTT.

This sequence joins TRBV5-1 and TRBJ1-1, with D tentatively TRBD1 (6 bases). V shed 3 bases and J shed 2 bases, with 23 bases lying between them. The V gene's germline CDR1 is SGHRS and CDR2 YFSETQ. This CDR3 spans 18 amino acids. CDR3 DNA: TGCGCCAGCAGCTCGAGAGGGGCCTTACAGGGAAGAAACACTGAAGCTTTCTTT. Translating gives CASSSRGALQGRNTEAFF.

J is TRBJ1-1 and V is TRBV2; tentative D call: TRBD1 (5 bases). The CDR3 is made up of 14 amino acids. CDR1 and CDR2 from the germline V gene are SNHLY and FYNNEI. Trimming left V 6 bases short and J 3 bases short, with 14 bases between. The CDR3 coding sequence is TGTGCCAGCAGGGGGACCTATGGGGACACTGAAGCTTTCTTT. Translating it yields CASRGTYGDTEAFF.